This passage covers 2 T cell receptor beta chains from one sample sequenced in a study of T cell responses to AZD1222 COVID-19 vaccine. The data were produced by immunoSEQ multiplex PCR, yet TCRdb's version contains in-frame clones alone and is incomplete. The table has some 170,000 clones, 90% to 95% seen once. Sequenced material: peripheral blood, taken 28 days after the second AZD1222 dose. The receptor set was obtained from an adult who received the AZD1222 COVID-19 vaccine.

The chain couples TRBV19 to TRBJ1-2; possibly TRBD1 for D (6 bases). CDR1 is LNHDA and CDR2 is SQIVND in the germline V gene (reference sequence). V lost 5 bases and J lost 1, with 14 bases in between. This CDR3 is built from 15 residues. The CDR3 nucleotides are TGTGCCAGTAGTGTAGCCGGGACAAATAACTATGGCTACACCTTC. Encoded protein: CASSVAGTNNYGYTF.

The chain employs TRBV6-5 and TRBJ2-1, with 12 positions matching TRBD2. This CDR3 has 15 residues. The trim removed 3 bases at V and 5 bases at J, leaving 2 bases unmatched. Germline V gene lookup returns CDR1 MNHEY and CDR2 SVGAGI. The chain's CDR3 is CASSYTSGGNNEQFF. The CDR3 DNA is TGTGCCAGCAGTTATACTAGCGGGGGGAACAATGAGCAGTTCTTC.